The entry below describes one T cell receptor beta chain. Its antigen is undetermined. This specimen comes from a study of blood T cells in healthy people across ages. Broader study findings: Age brought a roughly linear fall in TCR beta diversity measured per million T cells. Total diversity from one million sequenced T cells was likely underestimated.

It was roughly 10 milliliters of peripheral blood that were drawn from each donor. Primers used in a second PCR of about 6 to 11 cycles were a sample-barcoded 5' primer and a J-beta primer mix. Carrying 12 random nucleotides, a template-switch adaptor labeled each individual cDNA molecule. TCRdb re-called the 5' RACE reads with MiXCR, one entry per CDR3 protein. The data hold over 1,200,000 distinct CDR3 sequences, with around 59% observed a single time. Trimming took off 3 bases at V and 2 bases at J, with 12 bases between the two ends. The germline gives CDR1 MDHEN, CDR2 SYDVKM. The CDR3 contains 15 residues.

Sequencing was carried out using blood. The rearrangement uses TRBV28 and TRBJ2-3, with D unresolved. The TCR was taken from a man aged 18-30 years in good health. In DNA, the CDR3 is TGTGCCAGCAGTTTTGGCCAGTCGTTCACAGATACGCAGTATTTT. Its translation: CASSFGQSFTDTQYF. The complete variable domain, with remaining parts taken from reference TRBV28 and TRBJ2-3, reads DVKVTQSSRYLVKRTGEKVFLECVQDMDHENMFWYRQDPGLGLRLIYFSYDVKMKEKGDIPEGYSVSREKKERFSLILESASTNQTSMYLCASSFGQSFTDTQYFGPGTRLTVL.